This T cell receptor (beta chain) was identified during a study of blood T cell repertoires in COVID-19. The wider study: Nucleic acid was either cDNA or gDNA, and it came from T cells, B-cell-depleted T cells, or PBMCs.

The CDR3 runs 16 residues. Germline CDR1 reads SNHLY; CDR2 reads FYNNEI. Between the trimmed V and J ends, which lost 4 bases and 2 bases, there was a span of 18 bases. As handled by the study authors: Amplification of reference gene primers was used by the study to estimate nucleated cell counts. The protocol was immunoSEQ multiplex PCR, while the TCRdb copy is restricted to in-frame clones and leaves out a portion. V, J and clone size are taken as reported in that table, and D and trimming were inferred from the DNA itself. The sample includes 170,000 or so clones, about 86% of them seen just once.

The TCR sequence derives from a woman aged 70 to 79 with COVID-19, enrolled during active disease. This rearrangement joins TRBV2 to TRBJ2-7; D is perhaps TRBD1 (5 bases). Sequencing was done on a sample of peripheral blood. This chain's CDR3 is CASSVTGGLFPYEQYF. The CDR3 DNA reads TGTGCCAGCAGTGTTACAGGTGGATTGTTCCCCTACGAGCAGTACTTC.